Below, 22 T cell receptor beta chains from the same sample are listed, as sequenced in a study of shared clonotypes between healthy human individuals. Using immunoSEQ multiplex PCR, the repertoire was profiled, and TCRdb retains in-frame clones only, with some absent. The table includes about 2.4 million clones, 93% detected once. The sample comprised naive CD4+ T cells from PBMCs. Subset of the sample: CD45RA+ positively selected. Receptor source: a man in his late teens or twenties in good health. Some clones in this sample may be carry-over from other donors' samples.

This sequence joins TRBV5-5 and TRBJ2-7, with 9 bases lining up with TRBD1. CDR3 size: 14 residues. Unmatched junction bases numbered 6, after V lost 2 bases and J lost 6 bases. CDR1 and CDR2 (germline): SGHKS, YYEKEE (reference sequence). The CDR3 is CASSLGTGLFEQYF. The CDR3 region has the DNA TGTGCCAGCAGCTTAGGGACAGGGCTGTTCGAGCAGTACTTC. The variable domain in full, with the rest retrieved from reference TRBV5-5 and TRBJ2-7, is DAGVTQSPTHLIKTRGQQVTLRCSPISGHKSVSWYQQVLGQGPQFIFQYYEKEERGRGNFPDRFSARQFPNYSSELNVNALLLGDSALYLCASSLGTGLFEQYFGPGTRLTVT.

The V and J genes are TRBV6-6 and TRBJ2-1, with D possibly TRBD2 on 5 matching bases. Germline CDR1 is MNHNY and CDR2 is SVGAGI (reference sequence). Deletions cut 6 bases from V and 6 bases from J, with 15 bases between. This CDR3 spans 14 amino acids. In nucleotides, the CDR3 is TGTGCCAGCAGCAAAAAGGGCCTAGCCAATGAGCAGTTCTTC. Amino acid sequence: CASSKKGLANEQFF.

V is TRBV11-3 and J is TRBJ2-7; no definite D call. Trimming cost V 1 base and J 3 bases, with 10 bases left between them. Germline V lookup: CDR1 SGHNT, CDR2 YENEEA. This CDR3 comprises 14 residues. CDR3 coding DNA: TGTGCCAGCAGCTTAGGGTACGGAGTCTACGAGCAGTACTTC. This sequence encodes CASSLGYGVYEQYF.

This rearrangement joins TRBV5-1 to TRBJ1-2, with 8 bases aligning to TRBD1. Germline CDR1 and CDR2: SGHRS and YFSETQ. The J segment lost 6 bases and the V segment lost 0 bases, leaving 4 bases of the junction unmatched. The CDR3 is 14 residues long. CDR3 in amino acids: CASSLGTGSDGYTF. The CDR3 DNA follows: TGCGCCAGCAGCTTGGGGACAGGGAGCGATGGCTACACCTTC.

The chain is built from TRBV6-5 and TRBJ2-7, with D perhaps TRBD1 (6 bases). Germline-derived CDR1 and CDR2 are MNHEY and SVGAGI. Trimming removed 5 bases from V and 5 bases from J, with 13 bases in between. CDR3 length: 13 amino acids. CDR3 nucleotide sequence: TGTGCCAGCAGTGAACAGGGTATCAACGAGCAGTACTTC. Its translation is CASSEQGINEQYF.

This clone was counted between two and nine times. The CDR3 loop reads CASSVEGTSLAAEAFF. CDR3 nucleotides: TGTGCCAGCAGCGTAGAGGGGACCTCCCTGGCGGCTGAAGCTTTCTTT. The chain joins TRBV9 to TRBJ1-1, with TRBD1 as a possible D gene (5 bases). Germline V gives CDR1 SGDLS, CDR2 YYNGEE. This CDR3 contains 16 residues. V lost 0 bases and J 6 bases, leaving 18 bases between the germline ends.

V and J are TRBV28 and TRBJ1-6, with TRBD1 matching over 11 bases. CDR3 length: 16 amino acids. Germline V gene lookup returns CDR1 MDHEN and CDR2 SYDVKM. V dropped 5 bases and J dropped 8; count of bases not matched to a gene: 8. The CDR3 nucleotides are TGTGCCAGCAGTCCGCGGACAGGGGGCTTTGATTCACCCCTCCACTTT. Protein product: CASSPRTGGFDSPLHF.

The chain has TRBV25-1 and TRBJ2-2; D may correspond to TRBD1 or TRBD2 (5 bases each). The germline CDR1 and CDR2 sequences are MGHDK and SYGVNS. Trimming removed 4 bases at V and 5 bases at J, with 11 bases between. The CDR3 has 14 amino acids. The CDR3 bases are TGTGCCAGCAGTGGGTCAGGGAGAACCGGGGAGCTGTTTTTT. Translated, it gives CASSGSGRTGELFF.

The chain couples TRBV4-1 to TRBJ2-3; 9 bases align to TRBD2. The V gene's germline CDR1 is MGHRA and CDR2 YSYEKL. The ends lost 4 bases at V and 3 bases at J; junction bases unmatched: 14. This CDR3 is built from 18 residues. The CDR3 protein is CASSRGTAGGVATDTQYF. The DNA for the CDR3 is TGCGCCAGCAGCCGGGGCACGGCGGGAGGGGTGGCGACAGATACGCAGTATTTT.

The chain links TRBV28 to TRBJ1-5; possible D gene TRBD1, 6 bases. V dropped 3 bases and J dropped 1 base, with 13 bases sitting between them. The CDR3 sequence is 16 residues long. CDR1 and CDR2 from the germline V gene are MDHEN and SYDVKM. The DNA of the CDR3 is TGTGCCAGCAGTTTTACGGGGGCGAGGAGCAATCAGCCCCAGCATTTT. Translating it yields CASSFTGARSNQPQHF.

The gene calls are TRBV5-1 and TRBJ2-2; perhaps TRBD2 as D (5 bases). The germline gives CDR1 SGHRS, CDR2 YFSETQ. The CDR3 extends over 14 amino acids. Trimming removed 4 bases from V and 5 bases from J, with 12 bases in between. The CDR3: CASSPSSKTGELFF. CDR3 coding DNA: TGCGCCAGCAGCCCATCTAGCAAAACCGGGGAGCTGTTTTTT.

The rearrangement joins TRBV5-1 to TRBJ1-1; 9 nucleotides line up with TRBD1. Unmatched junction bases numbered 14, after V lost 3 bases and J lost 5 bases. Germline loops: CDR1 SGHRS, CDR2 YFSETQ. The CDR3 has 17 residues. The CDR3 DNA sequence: TGCGCCAGCAGCTGGACGATAGCACAGGGGGCGCGGACTGAAGCTTTCTTT. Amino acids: CASSWTIAQGARTEAFF.

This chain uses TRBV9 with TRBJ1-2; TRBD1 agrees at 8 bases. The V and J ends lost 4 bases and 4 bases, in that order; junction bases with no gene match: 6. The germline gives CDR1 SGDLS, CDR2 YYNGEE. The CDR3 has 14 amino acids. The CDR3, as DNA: TGTGCCAGCAGCACAGGGGGGGCTCTCTATGGCTACACCTTC. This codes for CASSTGGALYGYTF.

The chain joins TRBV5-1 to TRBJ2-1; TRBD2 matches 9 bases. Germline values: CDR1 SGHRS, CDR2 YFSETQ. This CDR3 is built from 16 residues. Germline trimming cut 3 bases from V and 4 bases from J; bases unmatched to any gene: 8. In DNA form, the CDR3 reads TGCGCCAGCAGCTCTAGCGGGGCCAACCTGTACAATGAGCAGTTCTTC. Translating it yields CASSSSGANLYNEQFF.

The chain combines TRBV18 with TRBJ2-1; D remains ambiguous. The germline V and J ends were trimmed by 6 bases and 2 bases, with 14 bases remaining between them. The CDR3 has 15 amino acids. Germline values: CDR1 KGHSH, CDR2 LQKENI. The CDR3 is CASSVGSTTYNEQFF. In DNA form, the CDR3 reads TGTGCCAGCTCGGTGGGGTCGACCACCTACAATGAGCAGTTCTTC.

The CDR3 sequence is CASSVELDYGYTF. CDR3 DNA: TGTGCCAGCAGCGTAGAGCTGGACTATGGCTACACCTTC. The J gene is TRBJ1-2, the V gene TRBV9; D gene ambiguous. This CDR3 contains 13 residues. V lost 0 bases and J 3 bases, leaving 6 bases between the germline ends. The V gene's germline CDR1 is SGDLS and CDR2 YYNGEE.

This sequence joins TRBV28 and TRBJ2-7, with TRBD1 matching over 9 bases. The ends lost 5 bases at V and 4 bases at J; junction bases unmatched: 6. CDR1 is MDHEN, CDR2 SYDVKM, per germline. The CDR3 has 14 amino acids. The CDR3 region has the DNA TGTGCCAGCAGTGCACGGGACAGGGTTTACGAGCAGTACTTC. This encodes CASSARDRVYEQYF.

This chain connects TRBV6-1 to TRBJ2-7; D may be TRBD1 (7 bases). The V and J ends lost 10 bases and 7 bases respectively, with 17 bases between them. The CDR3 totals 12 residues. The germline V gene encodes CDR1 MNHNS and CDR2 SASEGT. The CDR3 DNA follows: TGTGCCACCCAGGGGGGACTGTGGGAGCAGTACTTC. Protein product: CATQGGLWEQYF.

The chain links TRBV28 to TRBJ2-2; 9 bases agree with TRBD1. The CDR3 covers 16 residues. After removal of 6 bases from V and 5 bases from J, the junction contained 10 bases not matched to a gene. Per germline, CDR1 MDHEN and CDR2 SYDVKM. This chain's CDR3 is CASRRPGQGRTGELFF. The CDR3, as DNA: TGTGCCAGCAGACGCCCGGGACAGGGACGGACCGGGGAGCTGTTTTTT.

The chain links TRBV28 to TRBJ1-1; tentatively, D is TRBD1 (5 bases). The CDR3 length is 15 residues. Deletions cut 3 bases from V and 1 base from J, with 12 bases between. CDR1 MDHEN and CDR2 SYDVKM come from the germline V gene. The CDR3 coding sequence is TGTGCCAGCAGTTTGTTTGAGACAGCGAACACTGAAGCTTTCTTT. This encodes CASSLFETANTEAFF. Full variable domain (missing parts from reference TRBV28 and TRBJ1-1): DVKVTQSSRYLVKRTGEKVFLECVQDMDHENMFWYRQDPGLGLRLIYFSYDVKMKEKGDIPEGYSVSREKKERFSLILESASTNQTSMYLCASSLFETANTEAFFGQGTRLTVV.

This CDR3 is CASSHYAGLAGAYEQYF. For the CDR3, the DNA is TGTGCCAGCAGCCACTATGCGGGACTAGCGGGGGCCTACGAGCAGTACTTC. The chain is built from TRBV11-3 and TRBJ2-7; 14 bases agree with TRBD2. V lost 5 bases to trimming and J lost 2 bases; unmatched junction nucleotides: 8. CDR3 length: 17 residues. Germline assignment: CDR1 SGHNT and CDR2 YENEEA.

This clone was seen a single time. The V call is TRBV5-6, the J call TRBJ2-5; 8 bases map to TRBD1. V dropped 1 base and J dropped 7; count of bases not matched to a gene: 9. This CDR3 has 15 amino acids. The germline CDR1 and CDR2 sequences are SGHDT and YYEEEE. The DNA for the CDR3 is TGTGCCAGCAGCTTGTATGGACAGGGCCGGGTGACCCAGTACTTC. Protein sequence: CASSLYGQGRVTQYF. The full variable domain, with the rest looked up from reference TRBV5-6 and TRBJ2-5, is DAGVTQSPTHLIKTRGQQVTLRCSPKSGHDTVSWYQQALGQGPQFIFQYYEEEERQRGNFPDRFSGHQFPNYSSELNVNALLLGDSALYLCASSLYGQGRVTQYFGPGTRLLVL.